This TCR beta chain originates from a study of blood T cells in healthy people across ages. The germline V gene encodes CDR1 MNHEY and CDR2 SVGEGT. V lost 2 bases and J lost 4; bases outside the gene matches: 9. The CDR3 runs 17 residues. Together with a sample-barcoded 5' primer, a J-beta primer mix was included in a second PCR lasting about 7 to 11 cycles. A 12-random-nucleotide template-switch adaptor tagged each cDNA molecule. TCRdb called the 5' RACE reads again in MiXCR, with one record for every CDR3 protein. Here the sample spans 1.2 million to 1.5 million distinct CDR3 sequences, around 59% being singletons. A minimum of 5.5 micrograms of total RNA was extracted per sample.

This clonotype originated in a man between 18 and 35 years old in good health. Sequencing was performed on blood. The chain is built from TRBV6-2 or TRBV6-3 and TRBJ2-3; 10 bases match TRBD2. In nucleotides, the CDR3 is TGTGCCAGCAGTTACCGGGCTAGCGGGAGTAGGGCAGATACGCAGTATTTT. This codes for CASSYRASGSRADTQYF.